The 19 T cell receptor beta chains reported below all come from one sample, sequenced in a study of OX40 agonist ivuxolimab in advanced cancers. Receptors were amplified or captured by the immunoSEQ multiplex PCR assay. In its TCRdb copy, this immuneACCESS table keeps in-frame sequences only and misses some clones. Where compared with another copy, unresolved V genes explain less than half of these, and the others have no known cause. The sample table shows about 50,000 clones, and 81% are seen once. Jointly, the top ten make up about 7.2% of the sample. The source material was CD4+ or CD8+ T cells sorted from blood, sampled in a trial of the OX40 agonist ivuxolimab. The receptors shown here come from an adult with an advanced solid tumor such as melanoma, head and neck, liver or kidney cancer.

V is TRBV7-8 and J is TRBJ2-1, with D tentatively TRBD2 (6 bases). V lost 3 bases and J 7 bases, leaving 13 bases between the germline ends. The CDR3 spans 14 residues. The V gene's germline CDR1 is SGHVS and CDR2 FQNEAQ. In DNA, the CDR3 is TGTGCCAGCAGCTTCGTGGGAGGAGGGAATGAGCAGTTCTTC. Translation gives CASSFVGGGNEQFF.

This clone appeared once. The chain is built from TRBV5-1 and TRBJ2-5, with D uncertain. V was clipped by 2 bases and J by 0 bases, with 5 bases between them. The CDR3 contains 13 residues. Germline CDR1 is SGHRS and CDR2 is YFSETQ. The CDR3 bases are TGCGCCAGCAGCTTAGCGAACCAAGAGACCCAGTACTTC. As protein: CASSLANQETQYF. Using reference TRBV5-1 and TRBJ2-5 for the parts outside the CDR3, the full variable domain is KAGVTQTPRYLIKTRGQQVTLSCSPISGHRSVSWYQQTPGQGLQFLFEYFSETQRNKGNFPGRFSGRQFSNSRSEMNVSTLELGDSALYLCASSLANQETQYFGPGTRLLVL.

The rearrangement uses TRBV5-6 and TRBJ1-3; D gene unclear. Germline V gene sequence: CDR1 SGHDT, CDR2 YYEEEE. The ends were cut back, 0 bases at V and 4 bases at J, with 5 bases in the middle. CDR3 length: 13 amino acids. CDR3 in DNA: TGTGCCAGCAGCTTGGTCCTGGGAAACACCATATATTTT. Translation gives CASSLVLGNTIYF.

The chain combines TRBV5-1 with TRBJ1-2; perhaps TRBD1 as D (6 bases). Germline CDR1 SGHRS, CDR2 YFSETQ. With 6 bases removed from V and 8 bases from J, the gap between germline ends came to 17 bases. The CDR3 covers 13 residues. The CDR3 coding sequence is TGCGCCAGCACGAAGGGGGGGGCTAGAGGCTACACCTTC. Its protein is CASTKGGARGYTF.

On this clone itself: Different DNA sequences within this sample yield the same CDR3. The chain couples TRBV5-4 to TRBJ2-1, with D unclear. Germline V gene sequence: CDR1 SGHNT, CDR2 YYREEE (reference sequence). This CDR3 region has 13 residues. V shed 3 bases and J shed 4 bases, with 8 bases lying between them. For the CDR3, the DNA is TGTGCCAGCAGCTCGGATACATACAATGAGCAGTTCTTC. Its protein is CASSSDTYNEQFF.

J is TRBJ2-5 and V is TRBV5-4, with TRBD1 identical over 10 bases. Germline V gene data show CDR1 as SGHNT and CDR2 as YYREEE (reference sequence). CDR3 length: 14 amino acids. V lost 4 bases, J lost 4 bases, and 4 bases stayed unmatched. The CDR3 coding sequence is TGTGCCAGCAGCGATAGGACAGGGGGAGAGACCCAGTACTTC. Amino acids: CASSDRTGGETQYF.

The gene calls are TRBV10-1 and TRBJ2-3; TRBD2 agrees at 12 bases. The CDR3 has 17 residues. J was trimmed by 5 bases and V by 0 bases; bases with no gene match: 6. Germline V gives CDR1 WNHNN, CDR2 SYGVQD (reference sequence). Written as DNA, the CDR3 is TGCGCCAGCAGTGAGTCGACTAGCGGGAGATCTGGAGATACGCAGTATTTT. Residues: CASSESTSGRSGDTQYF.

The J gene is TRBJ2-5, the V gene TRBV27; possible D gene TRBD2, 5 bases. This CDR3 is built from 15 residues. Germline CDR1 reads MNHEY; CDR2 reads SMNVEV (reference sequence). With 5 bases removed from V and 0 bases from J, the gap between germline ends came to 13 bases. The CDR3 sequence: CASSPLEGYQETQYF. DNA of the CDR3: TGTGCCAGCAGTCCCCTTGAGGGCTACCAAGAGACCCAGTACTTC.

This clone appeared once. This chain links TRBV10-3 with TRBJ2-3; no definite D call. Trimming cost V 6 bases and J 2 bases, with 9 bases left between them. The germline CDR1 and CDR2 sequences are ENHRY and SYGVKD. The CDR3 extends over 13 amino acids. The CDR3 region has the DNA TGTGCCATCAGCCATGGGAACACAGATACGCAGTATTTT. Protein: CAISHGNTDTQYF.

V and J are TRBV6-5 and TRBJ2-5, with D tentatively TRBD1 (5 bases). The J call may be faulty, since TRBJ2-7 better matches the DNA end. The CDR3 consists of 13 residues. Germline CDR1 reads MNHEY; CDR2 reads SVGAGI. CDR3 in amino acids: CASSYSAGSEQYF. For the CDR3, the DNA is TGTGCCAGCAGTTACTCGGCAGGGTCCGAGCAGTACTTC.

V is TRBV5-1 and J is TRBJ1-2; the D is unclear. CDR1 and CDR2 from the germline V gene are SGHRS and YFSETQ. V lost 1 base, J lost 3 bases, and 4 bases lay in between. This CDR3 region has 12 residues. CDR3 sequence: CASSLPDYGYTF. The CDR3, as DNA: TGCGCCAGCAGCTTGCCCGACTATGGCTACACCTTC.

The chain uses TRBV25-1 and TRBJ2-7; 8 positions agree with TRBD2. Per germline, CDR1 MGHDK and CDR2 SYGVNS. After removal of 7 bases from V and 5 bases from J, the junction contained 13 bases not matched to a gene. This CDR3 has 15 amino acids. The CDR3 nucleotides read TGTGCCAGCACCCCTCCGGCGGGAGGCTTAAACGAGCAGTACTTC. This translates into CASTPPAGGLNEQYF.

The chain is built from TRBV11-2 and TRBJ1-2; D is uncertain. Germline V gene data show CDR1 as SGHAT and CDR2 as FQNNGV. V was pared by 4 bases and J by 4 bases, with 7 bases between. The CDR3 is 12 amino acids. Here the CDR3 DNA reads TGTGCCAGCAGCTCCGAGTTCTATGGCTACACCTTC. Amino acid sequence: CASSSEFYGYTF.

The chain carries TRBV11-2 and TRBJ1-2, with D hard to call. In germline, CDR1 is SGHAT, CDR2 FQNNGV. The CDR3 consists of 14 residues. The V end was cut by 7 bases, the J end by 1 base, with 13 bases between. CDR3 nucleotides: TGTGCCAGCACCGAATCGGGGTTTAACTATGGCTACACCTTC. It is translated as CASTESGFNYGYTF.

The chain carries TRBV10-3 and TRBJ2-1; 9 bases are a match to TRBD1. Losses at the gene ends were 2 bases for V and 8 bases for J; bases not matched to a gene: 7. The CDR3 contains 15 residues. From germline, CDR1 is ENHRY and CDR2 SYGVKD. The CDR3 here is CAISETGGGSDEQFF. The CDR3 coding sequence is TGTGCCATCAGTGAGACAGGGGGCGGAAGCGATGAGCAGTTCTTC.

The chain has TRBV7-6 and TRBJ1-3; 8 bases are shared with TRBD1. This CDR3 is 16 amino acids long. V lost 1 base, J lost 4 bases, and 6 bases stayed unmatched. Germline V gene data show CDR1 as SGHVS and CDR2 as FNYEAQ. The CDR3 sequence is CASSLGGQGSGNTIYF. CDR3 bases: TGTGCCAGCAGCTTAGGAGGACAGGGTTCAGGAAACACCATATATTTT. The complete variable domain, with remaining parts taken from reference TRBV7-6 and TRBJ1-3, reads GAGVSQSPRYKVTKRGQDVALRCDPISGHVSLYWYRQALGQGPEFLTYFNYEAQQDKSGLPNDRFSAERPEGSISTLTIQRTEQRDSAMYRCASSLGGQGSGNTIYFGEGSWLTVV.

CDR3 residues: CASSLGASGSSYEQYF. Written as DNA, the CDR3 is TGTGCCAGCAGCTTAGGGGCTAGCGGGAGCTCCTACGAGCAGTACTTC. The chain uses TRBV11-2 and TRBJ2-7, with TRBD2 matching 10 bases. J gave up 0 bases and V 1 base, and 3 bases lay outside the gene matches. The V gene's germline CDR1 is SGHAT and CDR2 FQNNGV. CDR3 length: 16 residues.

CDR3: CASSWNLGETQYF. CDR3 bases: TGCGCCAGCAGCTGGAACCTCGGGGAGACCCAGTACTTC. The chain employs TRBV5-1 and TRBJ2-5; D is uncertain. V gave up 3 bases and J gave up 5 bases, with 11 bases separating them. CDR3 size: 13 residues. Per germline, CDR1 SGHRS and CDR2 YFSETQ.

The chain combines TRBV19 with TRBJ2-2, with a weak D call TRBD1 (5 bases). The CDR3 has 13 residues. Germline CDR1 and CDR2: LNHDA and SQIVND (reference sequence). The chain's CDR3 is CASAWTPTGELFF. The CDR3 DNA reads TGTGCGAGTGCGTGGACACCGACCGGGGAGCTGTTTTTT.